This entry lists 30 T cell receptor beta chains sequenced from one sample in a study of blood T cells in healthy people across ages. The second PCR ran roughly 7 to 11 cycles with a sample-barcoded 5' primer and J-beta primers. TCRdb reprocessed the 5' RACE reads with MiXCR, giving one entry per CDR3 protein. In the table there are over a million distinct CDR3 sequences, 42% of which are singletons. The source material was blood. The receptors come from a woman between 18 and 30 years old in good health.

This rearrangement joins TRBV20-1 to TRBJ2-5, with 7 bases aligning to TRBD2. The CDR3 is made up of 15 amino acids. V lost 6 bases and J lost 5; bases outside the gene matches: 15. The germline V gene encodes CDR1 DFQATT and CDR2 SNEGSKA (reference sequence). CDR3 amino acids: CSAPSSGGLAETQYF. CDR3 nucleotide sequence: TGCAGTGCGCCGTCTAGCGGAGGGCTCGCGGAGACCCAGTACTTC.

A single count supports this clonotype. The chain employs TRBV2 and TRBJ1-6, with D perhaps matching TRBD1 (6 bases). CDR3 size: 13 residues. Germline V gives CDR1 SNHLY, CDR2 FYNNEI. CDR3 amino acids: CVESRDTNSPLHF. CDR3 coding DNA: TGTGTCGAAAGCCGGGACACTAATTCACCCCTCCACTTT.

The chain links TRBV6-6 to TRBJ2-2; TRBD2 matches at 10 bases. Germline-derived CDR1 and CDR2 are MNHNY and SVGAGI (reference sequence). The CDR3 has 16 amino acids. V lost 5 bases and J lost 4; bases outside the gene matches: 7. The CDR3 loop is CASSTLSGGRTGELFF. CDR3 nucleotide sequence: TGTGCCAGCAGTACCCTTAGCGGGGGGCGCACCGGGGAGCTGTTTTTT.

The CDR3 DNA is TGTGCCAGCAGTTACTCGATTTATCTCGGGTCCTACGAGCAGTACTTC. Amino acids: CASSYSIYLGSYEQYF. The rearrangement uses TRBV6-2 or TRBV6-3 and TRBJ2-7; D is unclear. This CDR3 has 16 residues. V lost 0 bases and J lost 1, with 13 bases in between. Per the germline V gene, CDR1 is MNHEY and CDR2 is SVGEGT.

The chain has TRBV28 and TRBJ2-5; 9 bases match TRBD2. Germline V CDR1 and CDR2: MDHEN, SYDVKM. Trimming took 0 bases from V and 5 from J; bases not matched to a gene: 7. The CDR3 sequence is 16 residues long. Here the CDR3 DNA reads TGTGCCAGCAGTTTATGGGCTAGCGGGGACCCCGAGACCCAGTACTTC. It yields the protein CASSLWASGDPETQYF. The whole variable domain, filled in from reference TRBV28 and TRBJ2-5, reads DVKVTQSSRYLVKRTGEKVFLECVQDMDHENMFWYRQDPGLGLRLIYFSYDVKMKEKGDIPEGYSVSREKKERFSLILESASTNQTSMYLCASSLWASGDPETQYFGPGTRLLVL.

The V and J genes are TRBV7-2 and TRBJ1-1; 8 nucleotides line up with TRBD1. The CDR3 extends over 14 amino acids. Germline V CDR1 and CDR2: SGHTA, FQGNSA. V dropped 7 bases and J dropped 4; count of bases not matched to a gene: 8. The CDR3 spells CTSNHQGAATEAFF. The CDR3 coding sequence is TGTACCAGCAACCACCAGGGGGCTGCCACTGAAGCTTTCTTT. The complete variable domain, with remaining parts taken from reference TRBV7-2 and TRBJ1-1, reads GAGVSQSPSNKVTEKGKDVELRCDPISGHTALYWYRQSLGQGLEFLIYFQGNSAPDKSGLPSDRFSAERTGGSVSTLTIQRTQQEDSAVYLCTSNHQGAATEAFFGQGTRLTVV.

The chain combines TRBV20-1 with TRBJ2-1; D perhaps matches TRBD2 (6 bases). The germline V gene encodes CDR1 DFQATT and CDR2 SNEGSKA (reference sequence). V was clipped by 3 bases and J by 3 bases, with 15 bases between them. The CDR3 runs to 15 residues. As DNA, the CDR3 is TGCAGTGCTAGCGGGCCGGGACTGTACTACAATGAGCAGTTCTTC. Protein product: CSASGPGLYYNEQFF.

This rearrangement joins TRBV7-9 to TRBJ2-5, with 8 bases matching TRBD1. V gave up 4 bases and J gave up 5 bases; unmatched junction bases: 9. Germline values: CDR1 SEHNR, CDR2 FQNEAQ (reference sequence). This CDR3 has 15 amino acids. As DNA, the CDR3 is TGTGCCAGCAGCTCGACAGGGGTGCATCGGGAGACCCAGTACTTC. Translation: CASSSTGVHRETQYF.

The sample holds a few counts of this clonotype. The V call is TRBV7-9, the J call TRBJ2-3, with a possible D match to TRBD1 (6 bases). The CDR3 has 15 amino acids. Germline V gene data show CDR1 as SEHNR and CDR2 as FQNEAQ (reference sequence). V lost 4 bases, J lost 4 bases, and 15 bases lay in between. The CDR3 region has the DNA TGTGCCAGCAGCTCACTGGGACACCCCGCAGATACGCAGTATTTT. Its translation: CASSSLGHPADTQYF.

V gene TRBV27 combines with J gene TRBJ2-1; possibly TRBD2 for D (6 bases). The CDR3 extends over 17 amino acids. Germline V gene data show CDR1 as MNHEY and CDR2 as SMNVEV (reference sequence). The germline V and J ends were trimmed by 5 bases and 0 bases, with 17 bases remaining between them. The DNA of the CDR3 is TGTGCCAGCAGTGTCACCCCGGGAGCCCCCTCCTACAATGAGCAGTTCTTC. As protein: CASSVTPGAPSYNEQFF.

CDR3 DNA sequence: TGCAGTGCTAGCAGAAGCGGGACTAGCGGAGGTTACGAGCAGTACTTC. Amino acids: CSASRSGTSGGYEQYF. This rearrangement joins TRBV20-1 to TRBJ2-7; TRBD2 matches at 11 bases. CDR1 and CDR2 from the germline V gene are DFQATT and SNEGSKA (reference sequence). V dropped 3 bases and J dropped 4; count of bases not matched to a gene: 11. The CDR3 spans 16 residues.

This clonotype is a singleton in its sample. The rearrangement joins TRBV2 to TRBJ2-7; D is ambiguous. Between the trimmed V and J ends, which lost 8 bases and 7 bases, there was a span of 12 bases. This CDR3 comprises 11 residues. Germline CDR1 reads SNHLY; CDR2 reads FYNNEI. CDR3 loop: CASGMHNEQYF. CDR3 nucleotide sequence: TGTGCCAGCGGGATGCACAATGAGCAGTACTTC. Filled out from reference TRBV2 and TRBJ2-7, the complete variable domain reads EPEVTQTPSHQVTQMGQEVILRCVPISNHLYFYWYRQILGQKVEFLVSFYNNEISEKSEIFDDQFSVERPDGSNFTLKIRSTKLEDSAMYFCASGMHNEQYFGPGTRLTVT.

This clonotype occurred a few times. The rearrangement joins TRBV5-1 to TRBJ2-7; 11 nucleotides agree with TRBD1. This CDR3 is 13 amino acids long. Germline V gives CDR1 SGHRS, CDR2 YFSETQ. After removal of 3 bases from V and 8 bases from J, the junction contained 4 bases not matched to a gene. CDR3 loop: CASSSGTGGQQYF. CDR3 bases: TGCGCCAGCAGCTCCGGGACAGGGGGACAGCAGTACTTC.

This clonotype has a handful of counts. The chain employs TRBV4-1 and TRBJ2-7, with D perhaps TRBD2 (5 bases). Per the germline V gene, CDR1 is MGHRA and CDR2 is YSYEKL. The CDR3 has 12 residues. V shed 3 bases and J shed 7 bases, with 10 bases lying between them. The CDR3 is CASSHLAGEQYF. Here the CDR3 DNA reads TGCGCCAGCAGCCACCTAGCAGGTGAGCAGTACTTC.

This chain connects TRBV20-1 to TRBJ2-7; 12 bases line up with TRBD2. In germline, CDR1 is DFQATT, CDR2 SNEGSKA (reference sequence). This CDR3 contains 15 residues. V gave up 0 bases and J gave up 5 bases; unmatched junction bases: 5. The CDR3 loop reads CSARDRTSGVHEQYF. Written as DNA, the CDR3 is TGCAGTGCTAGAGACAGGACTAGCGGGGTACACGAGCAGTACTTC.

This chain links TRBV10-2 with TRBJ2-2; no reliable D call. CDR1 WSHSY and CDR2 SAAADI come from the germline V gene. Trimming shortened V by 0 bases and J by 2 bases, and 1 base separated the two germline ends. There are 13 residues in the CDR3. As DNA, the CDR3 is TGCGCCAGCAGTGAGTCTAACACCGGGGAGCTGTTTTTT. It translates to CASSESNTGELFF.

This clonotype was observed a single time. This sequence joins TRBV20-1 and TRBJ2-5, with no clear D. The V gene's germline CDR1 is DFQATT and CDR2 SNEGSKA (reference sequence). V dropped 8 bases and J dropped 2 bases, with 15 bases sitting between them. The CDR3 consists of 13 residues. The CDR3 nucleotides are TGCAGTTCCCACGAGCAGATTCAAGAGACCCAGTACTTC. Its protein product is CSSHEQIQETQYF.

V gene TRBV20-1 combines with J gene TRBJ2-5, with TRBD2 identical over 10 bases. The germline V gene encodes CDR1 DFQATT and CDR2 SNEGSKA (reference sequence). The CDR3 is made up of 16 amino acids. The junction had 4 bases not matched to a gene; V was cut back by 0 bases and J by 0 bases. As DNA, the CDR3 is TGCAGTGCTAGAGATCCTAGCGGGGGATACCAAGAGACCCAGTACTTC. This sequence encodes CSARDPSGGYQETQYF.

Only a few counts were recorded for this clonotype. The rearrangement links TRBV3-1 to TRBJ2-1; D not certain. Looked up from germline, CDR1 is LGHDT and CDR2 is YNNKEL (reference sequence). V lost 2 bases, J lost 5 bases, and 13 bases lay in between. The CDR3 is 15 amino acids. In nucleotides, the CDR3 is TGTGCCAGCAGCCAATACTCCGGGCAAGACAATGAGCAGTTCTTC. Translating gives CASSQYSGQDNEQFF.

V gene TRBV12-3 or TRBV12-4 combines with J gene TRBJ1-3, with a weak D call TRBD1 (6 bases). Between the trimmed V and J ends, which lost 4 bases and 0 bases, there was a span of 10 bases. There are 15 residues in the CDR3. The CDR3 nucleotides read TGTGCCAGCAGTTCAGGACAGAGCTCTGGAAACACCATATATTTT. Translating it yields CASSSGQSSGNTIYF.

This clonotype appeared a few times. The chain uses TRBV28 and TRBJ2-1; 11 bases map to TRBD1. Trimming at V came to 7 bases and at J to 10 bases, leaving 12 bases not matched to a gene. Germline V gene data show CDR1 as MDHEN and CDR2 as SYDVKM. The CDR3 loop spans 15 amino acids. The CDR3: CASTERTGGLREQFF. The CDR3 nucleotides read TGTGCCAGCACCGAGCGGACAGGGGGCCTGCGGGAGCAGTTCTTC.

This sequence joins TRBV27 and TRBJ2-4; 16 nucleotides align to TRBD2. Germline assignment: CDR1 MNHEY and CDR2 SMNVEV (reference sequence). This CDR3 has 18 amino acids. With 6 bases clipped from V and 1 base from J, the junction kept 6 bases outside the gene matches. CDR3 loop: CASREGLAGGPAKNIQYF. DNA for the CDR3: TGTGCCAGCAGAGAGGGACTAGCGGGGGGGCCGGCCAAAAACATTCAGTACTTC.

V is TRBV12-3 or TRBV12-4 and J is TRBJ2-7; perhaps TRBD2 as D (7 bases). V was cut by 1 base and J by 3 bases, with 13 bases left in between. This CDR3 has 15 amino acids. In DNA, the CDR3 is TGTGCCAGCAGTTTAGATGGGGGGGCCAACTACGAGCAGTACTTC. This translates into CASSLDGGANYEQYF.

This clonotype was recorded at least ten times. The chain carries TRBV4-1 and TRBJ2-3; 10 positions match TRBD2. Trimming took 4 bases from V and 0 from J; bases not matched to a gene: 4. The CDR3 sequence is 16 residues long. The V gene's germline CDR1 is MGHRA and CDR2 YSYEKL. The CDR3 sequence: CASSPGLAASTDTQYF. CDR3 coding DNA: TGCGCCAGCAGCCCCGGACTAGCGGCGAGCACAGATACGCAGTATTTT.

This clonotype was counted between two and nine times. J is TRBJ2-7 and V is TRBV29-1; the D is unclear. Germline V gene lookup returns CDR1 SQVTM and CDR2 ANQGSEA. Trimming removed 7 bases at V and 3 bases at J, with 13 bases between. The length of the CDR3 is 12 residues. The CDR3 DNA follows: TGCAGCGGGTCCTGGGGAAACTACGAGCAGTACTTC. Encoded protein: CSGSWGNYEQYF.

V gene TRBV5-6 combines with J gene TRBJ1-2, with D maybe TRBD1 (6 bases). Germline loops: CDR1 SGHDT, CDR2 YYEEEE. The CDR3 has 11 residues. Trimming pared 6 bases from V and 7 bases from J, leaving 10 bases between. The CDR3 sequence is CASTRQVGYTF. Written as DNA, the CDR3 is TGTGCCAGCACTCGACAGGTTGGCTACACCTTC.

The J gene is TRBJ2-5, the V gene TRBV28; tentatively, D is TRBD1 or TRBD2 (5 bases each). Trimming cost V 3 bases and J 1 base, with 12 bases left between them. The CDR3 is made up of 15 amino acids. Germline CDR1 MDHEN, CDR2 SYDVKM. Written as DNA, the CDR3 is TGTGCCAGCAGTTTTGGGGACCGTCTCCAAGAGACCCAGTACTTC. Translation: CASSFGDRLQETQYF.

This clonotype was detected only a few times. J is TRBJ1-4 and V is TRBV2, with D hard to call. V was pared by 7 bases and J by 8 bases, with 14 bases between. Germline CDR1 SNHLY, CDR2 FYNNEI. CDR3 size: 13 residues. The CDR3: CASTNGPGEKLFF. The CDR3 nucleotides are TGTGCCAGCACCAACGGGCCGGGGGAAAAACTGTTTTTT.

V gene TRBV3-1 combines with J gene TRBJ1-2; D not certain. Germline V gives CDR1 LGHDT, CDR2 YNNKEL (reference sequence). Trimming removed 1 base at V and 8 bases at J, with 17 bases between. The CDR3 is 15 amino acids. CDR3 in amino acids: CASSQALLRAGGYTF. The CDR3 bases are TGTGCCAGCAGCCAAGCCCTCCTTAGGGCCGGGGGCTACACCTTC.

This clonotype was counted only a few times. The chain couples TRBV7-8 to TRBJ1-2; D gene unclear. The CDR3 spans 14 residues. Per germline, CDR1 SGHVS and CDR2 FQNEAQ. V was trimmed by 5 bases and J by 7 bases, leaving 17 bases between them. The CDR3 sequence: CASSPVVGLSGYTF. Written as DNA, the CDR3 is TGTGCCAGCAGCCCAGTCGTGGGTCTTAGTGGCTACACCTTC.